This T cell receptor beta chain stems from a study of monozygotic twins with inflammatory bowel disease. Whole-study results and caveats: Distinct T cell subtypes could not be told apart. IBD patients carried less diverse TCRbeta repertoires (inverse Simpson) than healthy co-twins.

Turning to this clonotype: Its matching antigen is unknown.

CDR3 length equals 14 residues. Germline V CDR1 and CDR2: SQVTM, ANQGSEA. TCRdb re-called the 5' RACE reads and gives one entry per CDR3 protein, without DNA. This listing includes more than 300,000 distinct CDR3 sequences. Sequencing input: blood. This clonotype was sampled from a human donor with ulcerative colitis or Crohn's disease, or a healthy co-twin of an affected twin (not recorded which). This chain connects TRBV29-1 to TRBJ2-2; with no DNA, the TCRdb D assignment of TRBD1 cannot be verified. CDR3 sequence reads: CSVEAQTGAGELFF.